This TCR beta chain stems from a study of STAT3 mutations in large granular lymphocyte leukemia. General study points: At least one immunodominant TCR beta clonotype appeared in every T-cell large granular lymphocyte leukemia patient.

Average productive template count per sample was 35,000 to 50,000. Libraries were prepared by immunoSEQ multiplex PCR; TCRdb keeps only in-frame clonotypes and omits some of them. The table lists over 10,000 clones, approximately 81% of them singletons, with approximately 56% in the top ten. Concerning this clone: The antigen is undetermined.

This CDR3 has 18 amino acids. Germline CDR1 MDHEN, CDR2 SYDVKM. V dropped 3 bases and J dropped 3; count of bases not matched to a gene: 13. The sequenced sample was peripheral blood mononuclear cells. This clonotype was obtained from a man aged 55 to 70 with T-cell large granular lymphocyte leukemia. Some clones in this sample may be carry-over from other donors' samples. The chain combines TRBV28 with TRBJ1-5, with 8 bases matching TRBD1. CDR3 residues: CASSLSPRTGLVNQPQHF. The CDR3 DNA follows: TGTGCCAGCAGTTTGAGTCCCCGGACAGGGTTGGTCAATCAGCCCCAGCATTTT.